A single T cell receptor (beta chain) is shown here with its context. Its antigen has not been determined. The input lacks base qualities; no much larger clone sits a single base away. The sample's time point, from its label and the paper: persistent/refractory GD, antithyroid drugs over 5 years with positive TRAb. For both TCR sequencing and RNA sequencing, RNA was extracted from PBMCs in TRIzol. Graves' disease was diagnosed according to American Thyroid Association guidelines. Recruitment of patients was carried out at an endocrinology department in Xi'an, China. From each patient, around 9 milliliters of peripheral blood was collected into an EDTA anticoagulant tube. PBMCs were isolated by Ficoll Paque Plus density gradient separation without further T cell sorting. An Agilent 2100 Bioanalyzer and agarose gel were used to check RNA quality, and a NanoDrop 2000 was used to measure RNA concentration.

Receptor libraries were prepared by multiplex PCR. The run used an Illumina HiSeq 4000. To build TCR beta libraries, CDR3 regions were amplified by Arm-PCR using iRepertoire HTBI primers. Before sequencing, the PCR products went through gel purification. The authors' analysis ran thus. A total of fewer than 65 TRBV and 14 TRBJ segments were identified across samples and were used for gene usage analysis of CDR3 amino acid clonotypes. Filtered high-quality paired reads were merged into contigs using COPE and FqMerger. Contigs were aligned with BLAST to IMGT TRBV, TRBD and TRBJ reference genes, and CDR3 was defined per IMGT. Clonotypes above 0.1% frequency were classified as highly expanded clones. Repertoire diversity was measured by Shannon entropy, and V-J evenness by the Gini coefficient. A clonotype was considered public if more than one individual shared it. Through fastp at Q25 and MiXCR, TCRdb rebuilt clones from the public reads, retaining in-frame beta chains. One record per CDR3 amino acid sequence lists the most common genes and DNA. The V and J calls come from TCRdb's annotation, not from the publication. The sample table contains roughly 450,000 distinct CDR3 sequences; only one count was recorded for roughly 22% of them. The ten most abundant clones make up around 13% of the sample.

The data were obtained in a study of regulatory T cells in long-lasting Graves disease (dated by TCRdb to the early 2020s). In the study overall: To count as having persistent Graves' disease, a patient had to have received antithyroid drug treatment for over 5 years with TSH receptor autoantibodies remaining persistently positive. Peripheral blood TCR sequencing and RNA sequencing compared persistent Graves' disease patients with newly diagnosed Graves' disease patients. The study took place in China and was registered as a clinical trial. A total of around 35 samples underwent TCR sequencing, from roughly 13 patients with persistent Graves' disease and 20 or so patients with newly diagnosed Graves' disease. Antithyroid drugs had been taken for approximately 10 years on average by persistent Graves' disease patients in the clinical cohort. General findings and caveats noted by the study authors: As a limitation, the authors acknowledged that the small sample size may reduce accuracy. Persistent Graves' disease patients showed lower TCR Shannon entropy and fewer highly expanded clones than newly diagnosed patients, suggesting clonal expansion. Patients with persistent disease shared more public clonotypes (about 2,900) than newly diagnosed patients did (966). Only peripheral blood was studied, because thyroid tissue, the primary lesion, was inaccessible. Persistent disease showed preferential use of TRBV28, TRBJ1-2 and TRBJ2-5, whereas newly diagnosed disease favored TRBV20-1 and TRBJ2-1. Sequencing and analysis were restricted to the TCR beta chain.

At the junction V is shortened by 2 bases and J by 5 bases, with 7 bases in between. The CDR3 contains 13 residues, cysteine and phenylalanine counted. Of the read, only the CDR3 DNA is kept; its 39 bases are in frame from base 1. The chain is assembled from TRBV12-3 or TRBV12-4 and TRBJ2-1, with the D gene too uncertain to name. The clonotype comes from a female donor with Graves disease. The sample here was peripheral blood mononuclear cells (PBMCs), taken when the disease was refractory, from a patient treated with antithyroid drugs. The DNA is as follows: TGTGCCAGCAGTTTATACCGGGACAATGAGCAGTTCTTC. Its translation is CASSLYRDNEQFF.